Each of the 20 T cell receptor beta chains below was sequenced from the same sample in a study of T cells expressing NK-cell markers. TCRdb re-called the 5' RACE reads and gives one entry per CDR3 protein, without DNA. Across 500,000 to 600,000 distinct CDR3 sequences, the top ten clones capture approximately 3.6% of the sample. Sequencing was performed on blood T cells: a sorted CD56 or NKG2C T cell subset, CD4+ or CD8+ T cells, or bulk PBMC T cells (not recorded which). The receptors originated from a man aged 18-30 years in good health.

The rearrangement joins TRBV20-1 to TRBJ2-6. The CDR3 is 16 amino acids. Germline CDR1 and CDR2: DFQATT and SNEGSKA (reference sequence). The chain's CDR3 is CSARDRIGSGANVLTF.

The rearrangement joins TRBV20-1 to TRBJ2-1; TCRdb lists TRBD2, though no DNA is available to test this call. Germline lookup yields CDR1 DFQATT and CDR2 SNEGSKA (reference sequence). The CDR3 has 15 amino acids. The CDR3 sequence: CSAREGTRAPDEQFF.

V and J are TRBV19 and TRBJ2-5; TCRdb reports TRBD1, a call that lacks DNA to check it against. This CDR3 comprises 13 residues. Germline CDR1 and CDR2: LNHDA and SQIVND (reference sequence). This chain's CDR3 is CASSRIRGETQYF. Supplemented by reference TRBV19 and TRBJ2-5, the full variable domain reads DGGITQSPKYLFRKEGQNVTLSCEQNLNHDAMYWYRQDPGQGLRLIYYSQIVNDFQKGDIAEGYSVSREKKESFPLTVTSAQKNPTAFYLCASSRIRGETQYFGPGTRLLVL.

The genes are TRBV6-2 or TRBV6-3 and TRBJ2-2. The CDR3 sequence is 14 residues long. Germline CDR1 MNHEY, CDR2 SVGEGT. The CDR3 is CASSYGVNTGELFF.

The CDR3 protein is CASSQPLDRTMNTEAFF. This chain links TRBV4-2 with TRBJ1-1; TCRdb indicates TRBD1, and absent DNA this call remains unverified. The CDR3 spans 17 residues. Germline loops: CDR1 LGHNA, CDR2 YNFKEQ.

The chain joins TRBV4-3 to TRBJ2-7; the D call from TCRdb, TRBD1, cannot be confirmed without DNA. The CDR3 runs to 15 residues. CDR1 LGHNA and CDR2 YSLEER come from the germline V gene. The CDR3 protein is CASSQGSGTNYEQYF.

The chain carries TRBV7-2 and TRBJ1-5. The germline CDR1 and CDR2 sequences are SGHTA and FQGNSA. The CDR3 is 14 residues long. Here the CDR3 reads CASSLERGGQPQHF.

The chain uses TRBV20-1 and TRBJ2-1; checking the TCRdb D call of TRBD1 is not possible without DNA. The germline V gene has CDR1 DFQATT and CDR2 SNEGSKA (reference sequence). The CDR3 is 14 residues long. The CDR3 sequence: CSAPGHLSYNEQFF.

This chain joins TRBV4-2 and TRBJ2-2; TCRdb reports TRBD2, a call that lacks DNA to check it against. CDR1 and CDR2 from the germline V gene are LGHNA and YNFKEQ. This CDR3 is built from 19 residues. CDR3 protein: CASSALPGLGGKNTGELFF.

The V gene is TRBV10-2, the J gene TRBJ2-5; TCRdb proposes TRBD1, but this gene call is untestable without DNA. The germline V gene encodes CDR1 WSHSY and CDR2 SAAADI. This CDR3 is 12 amino acids long. The CDR3 loop is CASRIGGETQYF.

CDR3 sequence: CASSYGTGLTSSTGELFF. This chain joins TRBV5-1 and TRBJ2-2; TCRdb's D gene call, TRBD1, goes unchecked for lack of DNA. CDR3 length equals 18 residues. From germline, CDR1 is SGHRS and CDR2 YFSETQ. The whole variable domain, remainder taken from reference TRBV5-1 and TRBJ2-2, is KAGVTQTPRYLIKTRGQQVTLSCSPISGHRSVSWYQQTPGQGLQFLFEYFSETQRNKGNFPGRFSGRQFSNSRSEMNVSTLELGDSALYLCASSYGTGLTSSTGELFFGEGSRLTVL.

The rearrangement joins TRBV4-3 to TRBJ2-7; TCRdb lists TRBD1, though no DNA is available to test this call. CDR3 length: 17 residues. The germline V gene has CDR1 LGHNA and CDR2 YSLEER. Here the CDR3 reads CASSQDDLRDGVYEQYF.

V gene TRBV11-2 combines with J gene TRBJ2-2; TCRdb calls TRBD1, which cannot be checked without DNA. The V gene's germline CDR1 is SGHAT and CDR2 FQNNGV. CDR3 size: 13 residues. This CDR3 reads CASSSGQFGELFF.

The chain has TRBV28 and TRBJ2-7; there is no DNA to check the TCRdb D call of TRBD1. The CDR3 runs 16 residues. CDR1 is MDHEN and CDR2 is SYDVKM in the germline V gene. CDR3 protein: CASRSDSQGSSYEQYF.

V usage is TRBV15 and J usage is TRBJ1-2; TCRdb's D gene call, TRBD1, goes unchecked for lack of DNA. CDR1 and CDR2 from the germline V gene are LNHNV and YYDKDF (reference sequence). The CDR3 has 16 residues. CDR3 protein: CATSRVLEGARGGYTF.

The J gene is TRBJ2-1, the V gene TRBV3-1; TCRdb lists TRBD2, though no DNA is available to test this call. The V gene's germline CDR1 is LGHDT and CDR2 YNNKEL (reference sequence). CDR3 length equals 15 residues. The chain's CDR3 is CATSLLAGYNNEQFF.

This sequence joins TRBV5-1 and TRBJ2-7; the TCRdb call, TRBD1, lacks DNA for checking. Germline CDR1 is SGHRS and CDR2 is YFSETQ. There are 15 residues in the CDR3. The CDR3 sequence is CASSIVRQLSYEQYF.

This chain joins TRBV5-1 and TRBJ2-1; as DNA is missing, the TRBD1 call by TCRdb cannot be tested. The V gene's germline CDR1 is SGHRS and CDR2 YFSETQ. CDR3 size: 15 residues. CDR3: CASSSGRDRVNEQFF. The variable domain in full, completed from reference TRBV5-1 and TRBJ2-1, reads KAGVTQTPRYLIKTRGQQVTLSCSPISGHRSVSWYQQTPGQGLQFLFEYFSETQRNKGNFPGRFSGRQFSNSRSEMNVSTLELGDSALYLCASSSGRDRVNEQFFGPGTRLTVL.

This rearrangement joins TRBV7-2 to TRBJ2-2; with no DNA, the TCRdb D assignment of TRBD2 cannot be verified. The germline gives CDR1 SGHTA, CDR2 FQGNSA. CDR3 length: 15 amino acids. CDR3 region: CASSFPAGGAAELFF.

V and J are TRBV14 and TRBJ2-1; no DNA is available, so the TRBD2 call from TCRdb remains unchecked. Germline V gene sequence: CDR1 SGHDN, CDR2 FVKESK. The CDR3 is 15 amino acids. The CDR3 loop is CASKQSGPPYNEQFF.